These 8 T cell receptor beta chains were sequenced from one sample in a study of cytomegalovirus exposure and HLA in healthy donors (dated by TCRdb to 2015 to 2018). Receptor libraries were prepared by the immunoSEQ multiplex PCR assay. For the multiplex PCR, a mixture combining 60 forward primers for TCR Vbeta segments and 13 reverse primers for TCR Jbeta segments was used. TCRdb provides this immuneACCESS table in a form limited to in-frame rearrangements. Some clones are lacking; in checked studies, under half of them reflect an unresolved V gene, and why the rest are absent is not known. This sample is represented by roughly 130,000 clones; around 80% of them were singletons. The top ten clones comprise roughly 5.5% of the sample. Sequences were obtained from PBMCs. These receptors were obtained from a man aged 25 to 40 in good health and CMV-seronegative.

Only a few counts were recorded for this clone. J is TRBJ1-4 and V is TRBV6-6, with 11 bases fitting TRBD1. The CDR3 length is 15 residues. Losses at the gene ends were 3 bases for V and 8 bases for J; bases not matched to a gene: 5. CDR1 is MNHNY and CDR2 is SVGAGI in the germline V gene (reference sequence). CDR3 DNA: TGTGCCAGCAGTTATAGAGGGACAGGGGGAGAAAAACTGTTTTTT. Protein sequence: CASSYRGTGGEKLFF.

The chain links TRBV5-1 to TRBJ2-5, with D maybe TRBD1 (6 bases). Germline CDR1 reads SGHRS; CDR2 reads YFSETQ. This CDR3 has 15 residues. Trimming shortened V by 4 bases and J by 3 bases, and 16 bases separated the two germline ends. In DNA form, the CDR3 reads TGCGCCAGCAGCGCCGAGACAGGAAATAAAGAGACCCAGTACTTC. Its protein is CASSAETGNKETQYF.

The chain recombines TRBV27 with TRBJ2-1, with TRBD2 matching 9 bases. With 5 bases clipped from V and 6 bases from J, the junction kept 14 bases outside the gene matches. The germline V gene has CDR1 MNHEY and CDR2 SMNVEV (reference sequence). The CDR3 sequence is 17 residues long. The CDR3 sequence is CASSPSPGLAMSNEQFF. CDR3 nucleotide sequence: TGTGCCAGCAGTCCCTCCCCGGGACTAGCAATGTCCAATGAGCAGTTCTTC.

The genes are TRBV7-8 and TRBJ2-2, with TRBD2 matching 10 bases. The CDR3 is made up of 15 amino acids. Trimming took 8 bases from V and 4 from J; bases not matched to a gene: 7. Germline V gene sequence: CDR1 SGHVS, CDR2 FQNEAQ. The CDR3 DNA reads TGTGCCAGCCAACAGCGGGAGGGCCGCACCGGGGAGCTGTTTTTT. Amino acid sequence: CASQQREGRTGELFF.

The J gene is TRBJ2-5, the V gene TRBV19; D possibly corresponds to TRBD1 (7 bases). The DNA end is more similar to TRBJ2-7, so the J call may be wrong. There are 14 residues in the CDR3. Germline V lookup: CDR1 LNHDA, CDR2 SQIVND (reference sequence). The CDR3 loop reads CASSRGTEAYEQYF. CDR3 nucleotides: TGTGCCAGTAGTCGGGGGACAGAGGCCTACGAGCAGTACTTC.

This clone has a single count. This chain joins TRBV7-2 and TRBJ1-1; D unclear. This CDR3 is 12 amino acids long. Germline V gene data show CDR1 as SGHTA and CDR2 as FQGNSA. Trimming left V 1 base short and J 5 bases short, with 5 bases between. CDR3 sequence: CASSLDITEAFF. In DNA form, the CDR3 reads TGTGCCAGCAGCTTAGACATAACTGAAGCTTTCTTT.

On this clone itself: The sample has other DNA sequences that encode this CDR3 too. This chain uses TRBV6-5 with TRBJ1-1, with TRBD1 matching 7 bases. The CDR3 runs 11 residues. After removal of 6 bases from V and 6 bases from J, the junction contained 1 base not matched to a gene. CDR1 and CDR2 from the germline V gene are MNHEY and SVGAGI. CDR3 amino acids: CASRGTAEAFF. CDR3 nucleotides: TGTGCCAGCAGAGGGACAGCTGAAGCTTTCTTT.

The rearrangement uses TRBV4-2 and TRBJ2-1, with 7 bases that match TRBD2. The V and J ends lost 6 bases and 4 bases, in that order; junction bases with no gene match: 9. Germline lookup yields CDR1 LGHNA and CDR2 YNFKEQ. The CDR3 has 15 amino acids. The CDR3 spells CASSGGLAEYNEQFF. In DNA form, the CDR3 reads TGTGCCAGCAGTGGTGGGCTAGCGGAGTACAATGAGCAGTTCTTC.